The present T cell receptor beta chain was sequenced within a study of T cells in Graves' hyperthyroidism and ophthalmopathy. Whole-study findings and limits: Most clonotypes that expanded in the thyroid above 0.001 also showed up in blood.

Trimming shortened V by 5 bases and J by 11 bases, and 19 bases separated the two germline ends. The CDR3 runs 14 residues. From germline, CDR1 is SGHTA and CDR2 FQGNSA. TCR beta CDR3 regions were amplified from RNA transcripts. Using the HTBI primer set, a first-round RT-PCR was run on the TCR CDR3. TCRdb called the multiplex PCR reads again in MiXCR, with one record for every CDR3 protein. The data contain about 640,000 distinct CDR3 sequences, around 21% of them singletons. Disease lasting under 3 months, a NOSPECS grade of at least 4, and a Clinical Activity Score of at least 3 were features of the ophthalmopathy patients. Researchers barred patients who had uncontrolled infection, other autoimmune disease, pregnancy or lactation. PBMCs were derived from around 10 ml fresh peripheral blood. This clonotype was seen repeatedly, ten times or more. Its antigen is undetermined.

Sequencing was carried out using blood. The genes are TRBV7-2 and TRBJ2-1; no definite D call. The sequence was collected from a young man with Graves' ophthalmopathy. This CDR3 is CASSRQRGPKKQFF. The CDR3 DNA is TGTGCCAGCAGCCGACAAAGAGGACCAAAAAAGCAGTTCTTC.